The 6 T cell receptor beta chains in this list originate from one sample, sequenced in a study of cytomegalovirus exposure and HLA in healthy donors. Some clones are missing from TCRdb's copy, which holds only in-frame ones; the method was immunoSEQ multiplex PCR. The table lists under 100,000 clones, approximately 84% of them singletons. The material sequenced was PBMCs. These receptor sequences come from a woman aged 18-29 years in good health and CMV-seropositive.

The chain uses TRBV5-1 and TRBJ1-3; TRBD1 matches 8 bases. This CDR3 comprises 16 residues. Looked up from germline, CDR1 is SGHRS and CDR2 is YFSETQ. Trimming removed 0 bases from V and 2 bases from J; junction bases left unmatched: 4. The CDR3 DNA sequence: TGCGCCAGCAGCTTGGGTGGACAGGGCGCTGGAAACACCATATATTTT. This translates into CASSLGGQGAGNTIYF.

This clone was seen a handful of times. The rearrangement links TRBV5-1 to TRBJ2-3, with 7 bases lining up with TRBD2. V dropped 2 bases and J dropped 6; count of bases not matched to a gene: 3. CDR3 length: 13 amino acids. CDR1 and CDR2 (germline): SGHRS, YFSETQ. The CDR3 DNA sequence: TGCGCCAGCAGCTTCCAGCGGGGTGATACGCAGTATTTT. It is translated as CASSFQRGDTQYF.

V is TRBV7-2 and J is TRBJ1-5; 7 bases agree with TRBD1. V was pared by 3 bases and J by 3 bases, with 5 bases of the junction left unmatched. Germline values: CDR1 SGHTA, CDR2 FQGNSA. The length of the CDR3 is 15 residues. CDR3 sequence (DNA): TGTGCCAGCAGCTTTGGGACAGAAATCAATCAGCCCCAGCATTTT. This codes for CASSFGTEINQPQHF.

The chain carries TRBV11-2 and TRBJ2-5; D is unclear. Germline CDR1 reads SGHAT; CDR2 reads FQNNGV. V was cut by 0 bases and J by 3 bases, with 8 bases left in between. The CDR3 contains 14 residues. As DNA, the CDR3 is TGTGCCAGCAGCTTAGAATGGCAAGAAGAGACCCAGTACTTC. Translation gives CASSLEWQEETQYF.

V usage is TRBV7-2 and J usage is TRBJ1-2; D not certain. The CDR3 consists of 17 residues. The germline CDR1 and CDR2 sequences are SGHTA and FQGNSA. V was shortened by 2 bases and J by 3 bases, with 19 bases between the two germline ends. This CDR3 reads CASSLLAPVNVHYGYTF. The CDR3, as DNA: TGTGCCAGCAGCTTATTAGCGCCAGTGAACGTGCACTATGGCTACACCTTC.

This clone was seen a single time. The chain recombines TRBV5-6 with TRBJ2-7; D perhaps matches TRBD2 (6 bases). V was shortened by 4 bases and J by 2 bases, with 13 bases between the two germline ends. The CDR3 is 14 residues long. The germline CDR1 and CDR2 sequences are SGHDT and YYEEEE. The CDR3 here is CASSPRRGAYEQYF. The CDR3 DNA reads TGTGCCAGCAGCCCTAGGAGGGGCGCCTACGAGCAGTACTTC. The whole variable domain, remainder taken from reference TRBV5-6 and TRBJ2-7, is DAGVTQSPTHLIKTRGQQVTLRCSPKSGHDTVSWYQQALGQGPQFIFQYYEEEERQRGNFPDRFSGHQFPNYSSELNVNALLLGDSALYLCASSPRRGAYEQYFGPGTRLTVT.